The entry below gives a single T cell receptor (beta chain) sequence along with its context. This clone has only one observation. Its antigen is still unknown. For this mouse receptor, gene names and germline sequences are murine. The read terminates 1 residue before the CDR3 end, so the remaining end is supplied by the germline J gene. The record originates from a study of tissue T cells after allogeneic stem cell transplantation (dated by TCRdb to between 2021 and 2023). Regarding the research as a whole: The study profiled TCR beta repertoires across many tissues from research autopsies of patients with and without GVHD, plus mouse models of GVHD. The human part of the study was a prospective observational study with no blinding and no randomization.

Library generation was performed with the immunoSEQ multiplex PCR assay. TCRbeta CDR3 sequencing was performed at survey depth by Adaptive Biotechnologies, and CDR3 sequences, V/J genes, productive frequency and template counts were reported. Amplification of TCR beta CDR3 regions started from genomic DNA instead of RNA. As for how the authors treated the data: Jensen-Shannon divergence was used to quantify pairwise repertoire overlap between tissues, with a value of 1 meaning complete divergence and a value of 0 meaning identical repertoires. Tissues were clustered by single-linkage agglomerative hierarchical clustering of pairwise JSD values and displayed as dendrograms. GLIPH2 was run on all patient samples with simulation_depth 1000, kmer_min_depth 3 and cdr3_length_cutoff 8, and groups with more than two unique CDR3s were retained. A standardized tissue-overlap score was generated by extrapolating Jaccard GLIPH-group overlap across patients to a standard repertoire size of 1000 clones. Associations of diversity with clinical or experimental variables used linear mixed-effect models with tissue fixed effects and individual random effects. Imported from immuneACCESS, the table was reduced by TCRdb to in-frame sequences with V and J called. These copies leave out some clones; in studies compared against another copy, an unresolved V gene accounts for under half, and the cause of the remainder is not known. V and J calls and clone size are those listed in that table; D and trimming were worked out from the DNA. The sample yields roughly 1,500 clones; about 51% were counted once. 20% to 30% of the sample is in the top ten clones.

Beyond this particular receptor, the publication reports: A small and clinically heterogeneous patient cohort was studied, and sampling depth was acknowledged as a limitation. In both patients and mice, T cells from blood and spleen picked up only a limited part of the TCR repertoire that was detected in tissues. Not many T cell clones showed up in more than one patient, yet clustering based on motifs uncovered repertoire signatures that were shared across patients in a tissue-specific way. The study did not determine which tissue TCRs were alloreactive or antigen-specific, and some clones might have been persisting host cells. Within patients, how anatomically similar the tissues were was a key factor in shaping TCR repertoire composition, regardless of disease or transplant status.

Spanning cysteine to phenylalanine, the CDR3 consists of 15 amino acids. Shown are 42 bases from within the CDR3, in frame from base 1. The germline V gene (reference sequence) provides CDR1 SNHLY and CDR2 FYNGKV. The V end loses 4 bases and the J end loses 0 bases, and a stretch of 11 bases separates them. The sample's time point label is to be understood as: mouse harvest day 14 after allogeneic transplant. Each mouse graft, delivered by tail vein injection, combined 10^6 splenic CD5+ T cells with 10^7 T-cell-depleted bone marrow cells. To model GVHD in mice, a major MHC-mismatch B6 (H2b) into BALB/c (H2d) model was used, and tissues were profiled at day 7 or 14. On day 7 or 14 post-transplant, mouse tissues and retro-orbital blood were harvested with separate sterile tools for each animal, and livers were flushed before harvest. Before genomic DNA was isolated with the DNeasy Blood & Tissue Kit, mouse tissues were minced with razor blades in buffered saline.

Sequencing used liver tissue. This TCR came from a female BALB/c mouse given C57BL/6 T cells with graft-versus-host disease after an allogeneic hematopoietic cell transplant. The chain is assembled from TRBV3 and TRBJ2-3, with the D segment possibly TRBD1 or TRBD2, each aligning over 5 bases. The CDR3: CASSSGTSSAETLYF. CDR3 bases read: TGTGCCAGCAGCTCCGGGACGTCTAGTGCAGAAACGCTGTAT. The variable domain in full, with residues beyond the CDR3 obtained from the reference TRBV3 and TRBJ2-3 genes, is GPKVLQIPSHQIIDMGQMVTLNCDPVSNHLYFYWYKQILGQQMEFLVNFYNGKVMEKSKLFKDQFSVERPDGSYFTLKIQPTALEDSAVYFCASSSGTSSAETLYFGSGTRLTVL.